Below, 30 T cell receptor beta chains from the same sample are listed, as sequenced in a study of cytomegalovirus exposure and HLA in healthy donors. In the PCR, 60 Vbeta and 13 Jbeta primers were used. Sequenced by immunoSEQ multiplex PCR; TCRdb stores in-frame clones only, minus some. The sample records 95,000 to 110,000 clones, around 76% being singletons. Sequenced input: PBMCs. The receptors were gathered from a man aged 25-40 years in good health and CMV-seropositive.

The CDR3: CASSPAGGTYNEQFF. In nucleotides, the CDR3 is TGTGCCAGCTCACCAGCAGGGGGGACCTACAATGAGCAGTTCTTC. The J gene is TRBJ2-1, the V gene TRBV18; perhaps TRBD1 as D (7 bases). The CDR3 runs 15 residues. The V end lost 2 bases, the J end lost 2 bases, and 10 bases lay between the germline ends. Germline V gene data show CDR1 as KGHSH and CDR2 as LQKENI.

The V call is TRBV14, the J call TRBJ2-6; perhaps TRBD2 as D (5 bases). Germline values: CDR1 SGHDN, CDR2 FVKESK. The ends were cut back, 0 bases at V and 0 bases at J, with 18 bases in the middle. This CDR3 spans 20 amino acids. CDR3 loop: CASSQDHEGWALSGANVLTF. CDR3 in DNA: TGTGCCAGCAGCCAAGATCATGAGGGTTGGGCTCTCTCTGGGGCCAACGTCCTGACTTTC.

On this clone itself: The identical CDR3 is also encoded by other nucleotide sequences in the sample. V gene TRBV27 combines with J gene TRBJ2-3; D might be TRBD2 (5 bases). CDR1 MNHEY and CDR2 SMNVEV come from the germline V gene (reference sequence). The CDR3 is 15 residues long. Trimming cost V 7 bases and J 3 bases, with 17 bases left between them. CDR3 in amino acids: CASTDRGGRTDTQYF. The CDR3 DNA is TGTGCCAGCACCGACCGGGGTGGTAGGACAGATACGCAGTATTTT.

This chain links TRBV29-1 with TRBJ1-2; 11 bases are shared with TRBD1. V lost 7 bases, J lost 5 bases, and 9 bases stayed unmatched. In germline, CDR1 is SQVTM, CDR2 ANQGSEA. The CDR3 is 14 amino acids. The CDR3 nucleotides read TGCAGCGCGACTCTGGACAGGGGGCTTTATGGCTACACCTTC. This codes for CSATLDRGLYGYTF.

The CDR3 sequence: CASSVATTSGGRTDTQYF. The CDR3 nucleotides are TGTGCCAGCAGCGTAGCTACAACTAGCGGGGGGCGCACAGATACGCAGTATTTT. The gene calls are TRBV9 and TRBJ2-3; TRBD2 aligns across 12 bases. The CDR3 sequence is 18 residues long. From germline, CDR1 is SGDLS and CDR2 YYNGEE. Losses at the gene ends were 0 bases for V and 1 base for J; bases not matched to a gene: 6.

For this clone: The sample has other DNA sequences that encode this CDR3 too. The chain has TRBV30 and TRBJ1-2; 8 nucleotides align to TRBD1. This CDR3 has 14 amino acids. Unmatched junction bases numbered 7, after V lost 2 bases and J lost 5 bases. Germline V CDR1 and CDR2: GTSNPN, SVGIG (reference sequence). CDR3 region: CAWSSGQGPYGYTF. In nucleotides, the CDR3 is TGTGCCTGGAGTTCCGGACAGGGTCCGTATGGCTACACCTTC.

This sequence joins TRBV5-4 and TRBJ2-5; TRBD1 matches at 7 bases. This CDR3 comprises 12 residues. Trimming at V came to 7 bases and at J to 3 bases, leaving 3 bases not matched to a gene. Germline V gives CDR1 SGHNT, CDR2 YYREEE (reference sequence). CDR3 in DNA: TGTGCCAGCCACAGGGGTGAAGAGACCCAGTACTTC. It yields the protein CASHRGEETQYF.

The rearrangement uses TRBV2 and TRBJ2-3, with 11 bases fitting TRBD1. V gave up 7 bases and J gave up 6 bases; unmatched junction bases: 6. The CDR3 is 14 amino acids. CDR1 is SNHLY, CDR2 FYNNEI, per germline. DNA of the CDR3: TGTGCCAGCAAGATAGGACAGGGGGCGGATACGCAGTATTTT. Its translation: CASKIGQGADTQYF.

The rearrangement uses TRBV11-2 and TRBJ2-6, with D maybe TRBD2 (6 bases). This CDR3 comprises 16 residues. The ends were cut back, 1 base at V and 2 bases at J, with 9 bases in the middle. Germline CDR1 reads SGHAT; CDR2 reads FQNNGV. CDR3 sequence: CASSLVWGAGANVLTF. CDR3 nucleotide sequence: TGTGCCAGCAGCTTAGTATGGGGGGCTGGGGCCAACGTCCTGACTTTC.

This clone was seen only a few times. The V call is TRBV6-1, the J call TRBJ2-3, with 14 bases fitting TRBD2. Looked up from germline, CDR1 is MNHNS and CDR2 is SASEGT. V trimming: 3 bases; J trimming: 2 bases; junction bases outside the gene matches: 1. The CDR3 totals 16 residues. CDR3 amino acids: CASSEGLAGDTDTQYF. CDR3 coding DNA: TGTGCCAGCAGTGAGGGACTAGCGGGGGACACAGATACGCAGTATTTT.

The V and J genes are TRBV5-8 and TRBJ2-2; 10 positions agree with TRBD2. The CDR3 extends over 17 amino acids. The ends lost 4 bases at V and 3 bases at J; junction bases unmatched: 9. Germline V gives CDR1 SGHTS, CDR2 YDEGEE. The CDR3 here is CASSGLTSGVYTGELFF. The CDR3 bases are TGTGCCAGCAGCGGGTTAACTAGCGGGGTCTACACCGGGGAGCTGTTTTTT.

CDR3 sequence: CATSFTRGRYEQYF. The CDR3 DNA is TGTGCCACCTCGTTCACAAGGGGGCGATACGAGCAGTACTTC. The V and J genes are TRBV5-8 and TRBJ2-7; 7 bases are a match to TRBD1. Germline CDR1 reads SGHTS; CDR2 reads YDEGEE. The CDR3 is made up of 14 amino acids. V shed 9 bases, J shed 4 bases, and the junction held 13 bases outside the gene matches.

This chain connects TRBV2 to TRBJ1-4; D unresolved. V lost 8 bases to trimming and J lost 1 base, with 14 bases between them. Germline CDR1 is SNHLY and CDR2 is FYNNEI. The CDR3 has 15 residues. CDR3 coding DNA: TGTGCCAGCCGCCTAAATCGGGGAACTAATGAAAAACTGTTTTTT. This sequence encodes CASRLNRGTNEKLFF.

This chain uses TRBV10-3 with TRBJ1-2; no clear D gene. Germline V gene sequence: CDR1 ENHRY, CDR2 SYGVKD. Trimming took 2 bases from V and 4 from J, leaving 8 bases between them. The CDR3 extends over 13 amino acids. CDR3 amino acids: CAISEREGYGYTF. In DNA, the CDR3 is TGTGCCATCAGTGAGAGGGAGGGCTATGGCTACACCTTC.

CDR3 protein: CASSEAWTGFSKAFF. The DNA for the CDR3 is TGTGCCAGCAGTGAAGCTTGGACAGGTTTTTCGAAAGCTTTCTTT. The rearrangement uses TRBV6-1 and TRBJ1-1; TRBD1 agrees at 7 bases. CDR3 length: 15 residues. CDR1 is MNHNS and CDR2 is SASEGT in the germline V gene. With 0 bases clipped from V and 9 bases from J, the junction kept 10 bases outside the gene matches.

The rearrangement joins TRBV29-1 to TRBJ2-3, with 11 bases lining up with TRBD2. Germline V gene data show CDR1 as SQVTM and CDR2 as ANQGSEA. The CDR3 consists of 17 residues. After removal of 7 bases from V and 3 bases from J, the junction contained 15 bases not matched to a gene. The CDR3 DNA sequence: TGCAGCGGGACGGTCTTTAGCGGGGGGGGTACGACAGATACGCAGTATTTT. Translating it yields CSGTVFSGGGTTDTQYF.

The chain couples TRBV6-1 to TRBJ1-2; tentatively, D is TRBD1 (6 bases). Germline CDR1 MNHNS, CDR2 SASEGT. There are 15 residues in the CDR3. The ends were cut back, 6 bases at V and 4 bases at J, with 18 bases in the middle. DNA of the CDR3: TGTGCCAGCAGAAGCACGGACAGCTCCGGCTATGGCTACACCTTC. Residues: CASRSTDSSGYGYTF.

V and J are TRBV7-9 and TRBJ1-4; 7 bases are shared with TRBD1. J gave up 1 base and V 2 bases, and 4 bases lay outside the gene matches. The CDR3 contains 16 residues. Germline CDR1 SEHNR, CDR2 FQNEAQ (reference sequence). Written as DNA, the CDR3 is TGTGCCAGCAGCTTACGGAACAGGGGAACTAATGAAAAACTGTTTTTT. It specifies CASSLRNRGTNEKLFF.

The chain couples TRBV6-4 to TRBJ2-2; D possibly corresponds to TRBD2 (7 bases). The CDR3 runs 17 residues. V was shortened by 4 bases and J by 8 bases, with 23 bases between the two germline ends. CDR1 is MRHNA and CDR2 is SNTAGT in the germline V gene. The CDR3 DNA sequence: TGTGCCAGCAGTGCCGATGAGGGGGGGGCCGAGTCAGGGGAGCTGTTTTTT. It translates to CASSADEGGAESGELFF.

This chain connects TRBV6-5 to TRBJ2-7; 7 nucleotides align to TRBD1. CDR1 and CDR2 from the germline V gene are MNHEY and SVGAGI. Unmatched junction bases numbered 5, after V lost 6 bases and J lost 3 bases. CDR3 length: 13 residues. CDR3 residues: CASSPQGNYEQYF. CDR3 coding DNA: TGTGCCAGCAGCCCACAGGGGAACTACGAGCAGTACTTC.

V is TRBV7-9 and J is TRBJ2-2, with 8 bases matching TRBD2. Losses at the gene ends were 7 bases for V and 6 bases for J; bases not matched to a gene: 4. From germline, CDR1 is SEHNR and CDR2 FQNEAQ (reference sequence). This CDR3 comprises 13 residues. The CDR3 coding sequence is TGTGCCAGCATCCAGCGGGGGCCCGGGGAGCTGTTTTTT. Amino acid sequence: CASIQRGPGELFF. Full variable domain (remainder filled in from reference TRBV7-9 and TRBJ2-2): DTGVSQNPRHKITKRGQNVTFRCDPISEHNRLYWYRQTLGQGPEFLTYFQNEAQLEKSRLLSDRFSAERPKGSFSTLEIQRTEQGDSAMYLCASIQRGPGELFFGEGSRLTVL.

The chain has TRBV5-1 and TRBJ2-1, with a weak D call TRBD1 (6 bases). The CDR3 length is 16 residues. The germline gives CDR1 SGHRS, CDR2 YFSETQ. Deletions cut 2 bases from V and 0 bases from J, with 12 bases between. CDR3 loop: CASSLQGSSSYNEQFF. In nucleotides, the CDR3 is TGCGCCAGCAGCTTACAGGGTTCGAGCTCCTACAATGAGCAGTTCTTC.

V usage is TRBV5-6 and J usage is TRBJ2-3, with D maybe TRBD1 (5 bases). Germline assignment: CDR1 SGHDT and CDR2 YYEEEE. The CDR3 totals 13 residues. V lost 3 bases and J lost 4, with 9 bases in between. DNA of the CDR3: TGTGCCAGCAGCTCCCTAGGGGCAGATACGCAGTATTTT. Translation: CASSSLGADTQYF. The full variable domain, completed using reference TRBV5-6 and TRBJ2-3, is DAGVTQSPTHLIKTRGQQVTLRCSPKSGHDTVSWYQQALGQGPQFIFQYYEEEERQRGNFPDRFSGHQFPNYSSELNVNALLLGDSALYLCASSSLGADTQYFGPGTRLTVL.

This clone was observed a single time. The V and J genes are TRBV4-2 and TRBJ2-2; 11 bases agree with TRBD2. This CDR3 is 16 amino acids long. The V gene end was trimmed by 5 bases and the J gene end by 3 bases; junction bases not matched to a gene: 5. From germline, CDR1 is LGHNA and CDR2 YNFKEQ. CDR3 loop: CASSDPGLADTGELFF. The CDR3 nucleotides read TGTGCCAGCAGCGATCCGGGACTAGCGGACACCGGGGAGCTGTTTTTT.

This chain uses TRBV5-4 with TRBJ1-6; 7 bases align to TRBD1. V lost 4 bases to trimming and J lost 6 bases; unmatched junction nucleotides: 7. Germline lookup yields CDR1 SGHNT and CDR2 YYREEE (reference sequence). The CDR3 is 15 residues long. The CDR3 loop is CASSEGTDFNSPLHF. The CDR3 coding sequence is TGTGCCAGCAGCGAGGGGACAGACTTTAATTCACCCCTCCACTTT.

V is TRBV28 and J is TRBJ1-2; D is unresolved. V lost 2 bases and J lost 7, with 11 bases in between. The CDR3 totals 13 residues. Germline CDR1 is MDHEN and CDR2 is SYDVKM. DNA of the CDR3: TGTGCCAGCAGTTTAGAGGGAATGGGTGGCTACACCTTC. Its protein product is CASSLEGMGGYTF.

The chain joins TRBV21-1 to TRBJ1-5. TRBV21-1 is annotated as a pseudogene. The CDR3 extends over 14 amino acids. The CDR3: CASSKAGEEQPQHF. CDR3 DNA: TGTGCCAGCAGCAAAGCAGGAGAGGAACAGCCCCAGCATTTT.

The V gene is TRBV11-3, the J gene TRBJ1-3; 8 bases fit TRBD1. The CDR3 is 16 amino acids. The germline V gene encodes CDR1 SGHNT and CDR2 YENEEA. With 4 bases clipped from V and 4 bases from J, the junction kept 9 bases outside the gene matches. The CDR3, as DNA: TGTGCCAGCAGCTCCCGACAGGGGACAGGAGGAAACACCATATATTTT. This encodes CASSSRQGTGGNTIYF.

The chain recombines TRBV2 with TRBJ2-5; tentative D call: TRBD1 (7 bases). Germline V gives CDR1 SNHLY, CDR2 FYNNEI. Trimming removed 4 bases from V and 11 bases from J, with 17 bases in between. This CDR3 spans 13 amino acids. The CDR3: CASSVWDRREQYF. CDR3 coding DNA: TGTGCCAGCAGTGTTTGGGACAGACGGGAGCAGTACTTC.

Only a few counts were recorded for this clone. V is TRBV5-1 and J is TRBJ1-1; D is unresolved. Germline V gene sequence: CDR1 SGHRS, CDR2 YFSETQ. V shed 3 bases and J shed 11 bases, with 17 bases lying between them. The CDR3 sequence is 13 residues long. The CDR3 loop reads CASSSGFEEEAFF. CDR3 nucleotides: TGCGCCAGCAGCTCTGGATTCGAGGAGGAGGCTTTCTTT.